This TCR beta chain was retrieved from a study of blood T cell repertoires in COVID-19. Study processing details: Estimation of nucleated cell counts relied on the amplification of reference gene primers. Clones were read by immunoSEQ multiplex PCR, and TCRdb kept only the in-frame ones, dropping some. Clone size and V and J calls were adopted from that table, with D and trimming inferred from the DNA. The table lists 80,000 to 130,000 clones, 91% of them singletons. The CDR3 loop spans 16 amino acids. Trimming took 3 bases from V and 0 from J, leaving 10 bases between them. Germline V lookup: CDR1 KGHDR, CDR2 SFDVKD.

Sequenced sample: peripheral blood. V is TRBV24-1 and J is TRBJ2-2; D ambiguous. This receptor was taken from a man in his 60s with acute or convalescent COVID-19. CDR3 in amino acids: CATSDESYANTGELFF. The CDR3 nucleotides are TGTGCCACCAGTGATGAAAGCTACGCGAACACCGGGGAGCTGTTTTTT.